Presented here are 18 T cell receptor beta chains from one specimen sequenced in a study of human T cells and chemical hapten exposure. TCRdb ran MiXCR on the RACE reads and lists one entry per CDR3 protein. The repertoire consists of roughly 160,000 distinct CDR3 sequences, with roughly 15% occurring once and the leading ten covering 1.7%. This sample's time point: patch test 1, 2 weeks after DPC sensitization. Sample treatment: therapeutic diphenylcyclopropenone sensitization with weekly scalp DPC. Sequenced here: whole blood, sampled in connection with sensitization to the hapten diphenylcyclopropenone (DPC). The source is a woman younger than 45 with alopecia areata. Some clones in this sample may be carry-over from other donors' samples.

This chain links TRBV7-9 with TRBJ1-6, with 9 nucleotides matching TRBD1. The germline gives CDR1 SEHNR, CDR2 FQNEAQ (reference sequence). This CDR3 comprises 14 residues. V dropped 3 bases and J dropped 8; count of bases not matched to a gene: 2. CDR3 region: CASSFGQGYSPLHF. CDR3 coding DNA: TGTGCCAGCAGCTTTGGACAGGGGTATTCACCCCTCCACTTT. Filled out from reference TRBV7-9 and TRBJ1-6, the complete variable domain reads DTGVSQNPRHKITKRGQNVTFRCDPISEHNRLYWYRQTLGQGPEFLTYFQNEAQLEKSRLLSDRFSAERPKGSFSTLEIQRTEQGDSAMYLCASSFGQGYSPLHFGNGTRLTVT.

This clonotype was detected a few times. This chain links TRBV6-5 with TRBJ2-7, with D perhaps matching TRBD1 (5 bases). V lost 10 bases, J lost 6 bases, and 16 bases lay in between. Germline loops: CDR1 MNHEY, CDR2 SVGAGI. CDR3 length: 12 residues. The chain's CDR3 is CATSLGASEQYF. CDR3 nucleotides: TGTGCCACCTCCTTAGGGGCCTCCGAGCAGTACTTC.

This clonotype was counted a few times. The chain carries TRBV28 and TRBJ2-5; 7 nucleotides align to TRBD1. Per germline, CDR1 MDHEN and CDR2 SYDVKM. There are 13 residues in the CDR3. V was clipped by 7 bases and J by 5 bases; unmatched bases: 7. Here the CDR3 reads CASTPDRVETQYF. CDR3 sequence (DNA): TGTGCCAGCACACCCGACAGGGTTGAGACCCAGTACTTC.

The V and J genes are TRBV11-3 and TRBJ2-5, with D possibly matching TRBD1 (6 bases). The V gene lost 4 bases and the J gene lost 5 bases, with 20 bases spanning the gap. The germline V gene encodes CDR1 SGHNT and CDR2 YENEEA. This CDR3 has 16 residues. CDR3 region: CASSSSSLTGKETQYF. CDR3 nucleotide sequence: TGTGCCAGCAGCTCTTCCAGCCTTACAGGGAAGGAGACCCAGTACTTC.

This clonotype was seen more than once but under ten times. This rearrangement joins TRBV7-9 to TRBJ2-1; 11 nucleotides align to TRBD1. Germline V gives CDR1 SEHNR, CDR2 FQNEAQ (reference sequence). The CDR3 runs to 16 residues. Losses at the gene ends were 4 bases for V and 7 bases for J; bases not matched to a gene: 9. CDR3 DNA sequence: TGTGCCAGCAGCTCCAGGACAGGGGGCGCCCGGAATGAGCAGTTCTTC. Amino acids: CASSSRTGGARNEQFF.

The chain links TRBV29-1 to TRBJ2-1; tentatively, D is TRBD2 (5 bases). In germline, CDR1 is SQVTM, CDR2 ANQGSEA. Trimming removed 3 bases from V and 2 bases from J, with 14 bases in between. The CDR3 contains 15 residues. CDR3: CSVEGKGAPYNEQFF. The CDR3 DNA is TGCAGCGTTGAGGGGAAGGGAGCGCCCTACAATGAGCAGTTCTTC.

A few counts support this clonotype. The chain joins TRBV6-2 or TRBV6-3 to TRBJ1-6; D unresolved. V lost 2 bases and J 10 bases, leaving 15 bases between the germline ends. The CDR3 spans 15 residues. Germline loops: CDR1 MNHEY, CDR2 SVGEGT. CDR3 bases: TGTGCCAGCAGTTACATTATCCCGAGAAGATCACCCCTCCACTTT. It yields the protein CASSYIIPRRSPLHF.

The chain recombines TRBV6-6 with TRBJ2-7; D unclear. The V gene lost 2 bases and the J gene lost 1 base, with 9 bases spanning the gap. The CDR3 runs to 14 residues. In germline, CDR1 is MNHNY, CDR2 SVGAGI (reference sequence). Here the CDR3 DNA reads TGTGCCAGCAGTTACATTCCGGATTCCTACGAGCAGTACTTC. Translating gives CASSYIPDSYEQYF.

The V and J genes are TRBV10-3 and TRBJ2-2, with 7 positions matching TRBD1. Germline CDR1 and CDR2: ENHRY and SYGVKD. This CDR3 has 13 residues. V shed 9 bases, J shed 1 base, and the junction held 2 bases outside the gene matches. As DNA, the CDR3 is TGTGCCATTGGACAGGAGAACACCGGGGAGCTGTTTTTT. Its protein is CAIGQENTGELFF.

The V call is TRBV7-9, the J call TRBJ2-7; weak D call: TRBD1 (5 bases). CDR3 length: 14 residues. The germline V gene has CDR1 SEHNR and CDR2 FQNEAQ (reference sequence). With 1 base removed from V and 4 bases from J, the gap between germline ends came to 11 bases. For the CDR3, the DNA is TGTGCCAGCAGCTTAGTAGGGGTGCGTTACGAGCAGTACTTC. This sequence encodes CASSLVGVRYEQYF.

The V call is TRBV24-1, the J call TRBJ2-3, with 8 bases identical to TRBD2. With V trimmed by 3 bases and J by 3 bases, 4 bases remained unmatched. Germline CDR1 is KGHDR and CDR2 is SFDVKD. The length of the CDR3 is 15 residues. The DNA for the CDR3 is TGTGCCACCAGTGATGTGGCGGGGGGAACAGATACGCAGTATTTT. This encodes CATSDVAGGTDTQYF.

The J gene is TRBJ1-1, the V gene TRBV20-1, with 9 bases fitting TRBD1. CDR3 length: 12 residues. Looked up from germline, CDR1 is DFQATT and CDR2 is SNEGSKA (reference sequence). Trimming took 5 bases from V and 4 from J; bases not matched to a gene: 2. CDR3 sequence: CSAATGGTEAFF. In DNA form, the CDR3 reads TGCAGTGCTGCGACAGGGGGCACTGAAGCTTTCTTT.

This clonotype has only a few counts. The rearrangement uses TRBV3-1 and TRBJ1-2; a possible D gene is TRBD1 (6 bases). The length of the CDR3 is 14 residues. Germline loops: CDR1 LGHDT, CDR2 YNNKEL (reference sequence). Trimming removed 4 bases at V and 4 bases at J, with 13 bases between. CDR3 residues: CASSLWTAPYGYTF. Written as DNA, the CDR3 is TGTGCCAGCAGCCTTTGGACAGCCCCCTATGGCTACACCTTC.

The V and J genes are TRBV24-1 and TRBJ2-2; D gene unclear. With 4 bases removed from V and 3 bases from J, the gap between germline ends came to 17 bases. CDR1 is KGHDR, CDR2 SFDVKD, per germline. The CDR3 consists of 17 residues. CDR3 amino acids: CATSEIPTASYTGELFF. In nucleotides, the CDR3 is TGTGCCACCAGTGAAATCCCCACCGCATCTTACACCGGGGAGCTGTTTTTT.

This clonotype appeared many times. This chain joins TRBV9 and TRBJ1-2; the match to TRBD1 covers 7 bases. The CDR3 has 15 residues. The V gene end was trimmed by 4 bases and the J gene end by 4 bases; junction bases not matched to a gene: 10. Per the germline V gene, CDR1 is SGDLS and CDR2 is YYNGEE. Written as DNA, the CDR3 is TGTGCCAGCAGCCTAACGACGGGACAGTTCTATGGCTACACCTTC. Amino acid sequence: CASSLTTGQFYGYTF.

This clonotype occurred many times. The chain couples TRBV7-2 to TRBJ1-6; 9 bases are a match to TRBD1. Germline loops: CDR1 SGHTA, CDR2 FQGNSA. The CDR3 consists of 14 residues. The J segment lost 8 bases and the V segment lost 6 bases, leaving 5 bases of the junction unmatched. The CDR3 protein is CASRGTGNHSPLHF. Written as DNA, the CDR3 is TGTGCCAGCAGGGGGACAGGGAACCATTCACCCCTCCACTTT.

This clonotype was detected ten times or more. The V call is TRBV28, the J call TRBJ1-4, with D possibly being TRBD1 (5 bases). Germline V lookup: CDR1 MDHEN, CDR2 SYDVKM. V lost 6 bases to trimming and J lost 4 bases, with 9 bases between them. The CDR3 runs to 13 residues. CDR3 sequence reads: CASSRQINEKLFF. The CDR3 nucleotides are TGTGCCAGCAGCAGACAGATTAATGAAAAACTGTTTTTT.

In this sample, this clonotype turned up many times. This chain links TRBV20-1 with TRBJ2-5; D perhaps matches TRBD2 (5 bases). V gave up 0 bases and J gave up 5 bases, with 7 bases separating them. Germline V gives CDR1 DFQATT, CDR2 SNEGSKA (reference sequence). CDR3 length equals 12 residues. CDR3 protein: CSAREGGETQYF. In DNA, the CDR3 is TGCAGTGCTAGAGAGGGCGGGGAGACCCAGTACTTC.